This T cell receptor beta chain was identified during a study of T cell changes during pregnancy in multiple sclerosis. Profiling relied on immunoSEQ multiplex PCR, and the TCRdb table lists in-frame clones only, not all of them. The sample lists about 38,000 clones; 91% were seen once. The germline gives CDR1 SGDLS, CDR2 YYNGEE. After removal of 4 bases from V and 4 bases from J, the junction contained 12 bases not matched to a gene. This CDR3 region has 16 residues. The starting material was CD8+ T cells from peripheral blood mononuclear cells, obtained after pregnancy. The sequence was collected from a female donor with multiple sclerosis, enrolled in a pregnancy study. The chain is built from TRBV9 and TRBJ2-5; 8 nucleotides line up with TRBD2. The CDR3 region is CASSPREGGEVETQYF. Written as DNA, the CDR3 is TGTGCCAGCAGCCCCCGGGAGGGCGGGGAAGTAGAGACCCAGTACTTC. Filled out from reference TRBV9 and TRBJ2-5, the complete variable domain reads DSGVTQTPKHLITATGQRVTLRCSPRSGDLSVYWYQQSLDQGLQFLIQYYNGEERAKGNILERFSAQQFPDLHSELNLSSLELGDSALYFCASSPREGGEVETQYFGPGTRLLVL.